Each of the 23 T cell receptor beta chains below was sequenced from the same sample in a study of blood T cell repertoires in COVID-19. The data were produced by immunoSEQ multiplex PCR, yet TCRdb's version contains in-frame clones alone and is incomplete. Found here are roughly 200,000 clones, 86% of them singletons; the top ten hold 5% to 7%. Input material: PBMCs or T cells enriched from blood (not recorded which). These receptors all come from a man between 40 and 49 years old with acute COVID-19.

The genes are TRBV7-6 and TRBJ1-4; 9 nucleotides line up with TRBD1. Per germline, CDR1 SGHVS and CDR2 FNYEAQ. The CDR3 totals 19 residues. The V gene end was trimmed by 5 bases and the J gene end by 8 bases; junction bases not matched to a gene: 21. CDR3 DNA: TGTGCCAGCAGCGCAGATCCGGGACAGGGATACCAAGGGCCCGAAAAACTGTTTTTT. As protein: CASSADPGQGYQGPEKLFF.

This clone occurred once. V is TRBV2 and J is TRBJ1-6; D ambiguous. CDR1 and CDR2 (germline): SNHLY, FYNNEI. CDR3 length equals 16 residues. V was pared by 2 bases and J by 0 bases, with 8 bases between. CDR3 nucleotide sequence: TGTGCCAGCAGTGAAACGGGTTCCTCCTATAATTCACCCCTCCACTTT. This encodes CASSETGSSYNSPLHF.

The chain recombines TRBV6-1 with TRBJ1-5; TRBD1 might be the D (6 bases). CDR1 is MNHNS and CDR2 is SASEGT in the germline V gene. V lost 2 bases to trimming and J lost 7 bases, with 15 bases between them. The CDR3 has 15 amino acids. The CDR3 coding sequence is TGTGCCAGCAGTGAAAATCCGACGACAGGCCAGCCCCAGCATTTT. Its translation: CASSENPTTGQPQHF.

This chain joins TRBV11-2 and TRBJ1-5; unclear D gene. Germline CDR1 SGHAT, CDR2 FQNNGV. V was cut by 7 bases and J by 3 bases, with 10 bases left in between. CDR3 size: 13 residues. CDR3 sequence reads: CASTSSPNQPQHF. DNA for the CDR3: TGTGCCAGCACCTCTTCCCCCAATCAGCCCCAGCATTTT.

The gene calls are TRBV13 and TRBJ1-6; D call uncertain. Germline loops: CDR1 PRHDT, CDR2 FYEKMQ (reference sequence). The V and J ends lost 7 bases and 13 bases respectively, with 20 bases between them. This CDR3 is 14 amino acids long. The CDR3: CASTTRVSNWPLHF. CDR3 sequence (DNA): TGTGCCAGCACTACGAGGGTTTCAAATTGGCCCCTCCACTTT.

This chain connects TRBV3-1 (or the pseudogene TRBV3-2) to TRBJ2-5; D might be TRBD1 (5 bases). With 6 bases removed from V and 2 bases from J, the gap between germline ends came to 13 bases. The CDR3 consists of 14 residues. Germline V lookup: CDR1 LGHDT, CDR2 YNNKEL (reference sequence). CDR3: CASSSLGVQETQYF. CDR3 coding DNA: TGTGCCAGCAGTTCCCTAGGGGTACAAGAGACCCAGTACTTC.

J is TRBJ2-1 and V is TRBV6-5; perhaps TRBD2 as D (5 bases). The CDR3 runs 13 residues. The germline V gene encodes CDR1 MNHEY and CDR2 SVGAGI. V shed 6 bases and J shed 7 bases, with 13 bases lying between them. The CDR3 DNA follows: TGTGCCAGCAGCGAGGGCCGGAGGAATGAGCAGTTCTTC. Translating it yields CASSEGRRNEQFF.

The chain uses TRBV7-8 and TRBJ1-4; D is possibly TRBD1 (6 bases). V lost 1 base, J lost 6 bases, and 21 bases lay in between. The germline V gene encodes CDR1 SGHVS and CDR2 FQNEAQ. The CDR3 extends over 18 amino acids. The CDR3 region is CASSLVRFGGSVYEKLFF. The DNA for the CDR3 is TGTGCCAGCAGCTTAGTACGTTTTGGGGGCTCGGTGTATGAAAAACTGTTTTTT.

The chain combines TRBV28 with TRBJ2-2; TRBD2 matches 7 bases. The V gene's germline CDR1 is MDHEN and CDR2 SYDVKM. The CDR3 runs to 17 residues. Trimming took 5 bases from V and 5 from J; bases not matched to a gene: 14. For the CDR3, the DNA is TGTGCCAGCAGTATCAGGGAGGGTCGAGCCGGGACCGGGGAGCTGTTTTTT. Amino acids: CASSIREGRAGTGELFF.

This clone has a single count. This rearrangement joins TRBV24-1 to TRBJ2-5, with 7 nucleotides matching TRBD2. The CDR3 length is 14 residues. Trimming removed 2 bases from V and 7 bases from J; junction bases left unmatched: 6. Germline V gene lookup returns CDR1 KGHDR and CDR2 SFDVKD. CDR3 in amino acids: CATSDYRLAATQYF. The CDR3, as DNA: TGTGCCACCAGTGATTACAGGCTAGCGGCGACCCAGTACTTC.

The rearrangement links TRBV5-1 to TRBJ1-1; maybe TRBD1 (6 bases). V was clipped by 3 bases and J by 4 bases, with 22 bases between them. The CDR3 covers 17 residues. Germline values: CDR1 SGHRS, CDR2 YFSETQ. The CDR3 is CASSSFTLGARSTEAFF. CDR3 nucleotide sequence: TGCGCCAGCAGCTCGTTCACTTTGGGGGCGCGTAGCACTGAAGCTTTCTTT.

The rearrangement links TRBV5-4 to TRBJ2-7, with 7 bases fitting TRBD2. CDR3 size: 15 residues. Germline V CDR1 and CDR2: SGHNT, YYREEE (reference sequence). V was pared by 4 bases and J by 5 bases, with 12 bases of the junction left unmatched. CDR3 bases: TGTGCCAGCAGCCCGGCGGGGGACTACGGACACGAGCAGTACTTC. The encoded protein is CASSPAGDYGHEQYF. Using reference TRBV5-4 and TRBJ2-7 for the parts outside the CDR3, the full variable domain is ETGVTQSPTHLIKTRGQQVTLRCSSQSGHNTVSWYQQALGQGPQFIFQYYREEENGRGNFPPRFSGLQFPNYSSELNVNALELDDSALYLCASSPAGDYGHEQYFGPGTRLTVT.

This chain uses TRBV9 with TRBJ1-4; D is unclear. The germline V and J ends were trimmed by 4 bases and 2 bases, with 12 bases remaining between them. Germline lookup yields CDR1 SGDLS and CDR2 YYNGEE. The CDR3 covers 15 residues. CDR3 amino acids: CASSSSGLTNEKLFF. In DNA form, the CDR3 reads TGTGCCAGCAGCTCTAGTGGGTTGACTAATGAAAAACTGTTTTTT. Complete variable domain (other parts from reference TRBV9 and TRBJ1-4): DSGVTQTPKHLITATGQRVTLRCSPRSGDLSVYWYQQSLDQGLQFLIQYYNGEERAKGNILERFSAQQFPDLHSELNLSSLELGDSALYFCASSSSGLTNEKLFFGSGTQLSVL.

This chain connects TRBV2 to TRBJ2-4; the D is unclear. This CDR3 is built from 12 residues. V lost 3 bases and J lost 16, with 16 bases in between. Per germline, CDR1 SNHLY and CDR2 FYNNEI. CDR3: CASSDRGPLKYF. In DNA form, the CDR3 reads TGTGCCAGCAGTGATCGAGGCCCACTCAAATACTTC.

The CDR3 coding sequence is TGCGCCAGCAGCCACCGGGGGGCGGCCTACGAGCAGTACTTC. As protein: CASSHRGAAYEQYF. V gene TRBV4-1 combines with J gene TRBJ2-7, with D perhaps matching TRBD2 (7 bases). This CDR3 contains 14 residues. Germline values: CDR1 MGHRA, CDR2 YSYEKL. V was cut by 3 bases and J by 2 bases, with 11 bases left in between.

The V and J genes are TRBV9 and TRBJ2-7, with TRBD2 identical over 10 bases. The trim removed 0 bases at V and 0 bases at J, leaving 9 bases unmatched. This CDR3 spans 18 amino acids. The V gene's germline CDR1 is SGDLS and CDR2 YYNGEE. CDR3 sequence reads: CASSVEATSGQSSYEQYF. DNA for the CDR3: TGTGCCAGCAGCGTAGAAGCGACTAGCGGGCAGAGCTCCTACGAGCAGTACTTC.

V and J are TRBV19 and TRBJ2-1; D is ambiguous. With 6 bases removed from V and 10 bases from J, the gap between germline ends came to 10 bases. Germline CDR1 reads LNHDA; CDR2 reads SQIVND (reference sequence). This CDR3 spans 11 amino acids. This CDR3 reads CASRQAREQFF. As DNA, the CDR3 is TGTGCCAGTAGGCAGGCAAGGGAGCAGTTCTTC.

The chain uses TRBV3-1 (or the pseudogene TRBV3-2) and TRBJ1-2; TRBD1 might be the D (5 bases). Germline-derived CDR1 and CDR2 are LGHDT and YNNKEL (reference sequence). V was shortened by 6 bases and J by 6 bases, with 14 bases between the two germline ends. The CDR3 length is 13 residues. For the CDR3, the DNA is TGTGCCAGCAGTCCGTTGGGGGGAGATGGCTACACCTTC. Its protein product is CASSPLGGDGYTF.

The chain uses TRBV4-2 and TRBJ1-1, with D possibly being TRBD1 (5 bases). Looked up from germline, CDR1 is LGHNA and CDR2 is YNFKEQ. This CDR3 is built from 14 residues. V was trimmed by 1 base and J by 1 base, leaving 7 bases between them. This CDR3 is CASSQVQGNTEAFF. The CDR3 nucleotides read TGTGCCAGCAGCCAAGTTCAGGGGAACACTGAAGCTTTCTTT.

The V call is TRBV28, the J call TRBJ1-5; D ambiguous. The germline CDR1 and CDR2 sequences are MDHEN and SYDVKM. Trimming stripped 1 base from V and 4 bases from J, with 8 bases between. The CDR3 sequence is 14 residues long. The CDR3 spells CASSLLSENQPQHF. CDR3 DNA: TGTGCCAGCAGTTTATTGTCGGAGAATCAGCCCCAGCATTTT.

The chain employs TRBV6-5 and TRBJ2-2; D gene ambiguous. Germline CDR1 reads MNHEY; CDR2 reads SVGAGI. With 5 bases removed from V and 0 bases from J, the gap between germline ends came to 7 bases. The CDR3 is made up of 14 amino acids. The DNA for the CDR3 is TGTGCCAGCAGTCGGCGGACGAACACCGGGGAGCTGTTTTTT. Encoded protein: CASSRRTNTGELFF.

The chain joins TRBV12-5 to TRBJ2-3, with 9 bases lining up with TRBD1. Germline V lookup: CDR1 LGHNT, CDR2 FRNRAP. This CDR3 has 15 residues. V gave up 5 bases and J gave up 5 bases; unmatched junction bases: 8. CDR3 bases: TGTGCTAGTGGTAACTACAGGGGGCCGGGAGATACGCAGTATTTT. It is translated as CASGNYRGPGDTQYF.

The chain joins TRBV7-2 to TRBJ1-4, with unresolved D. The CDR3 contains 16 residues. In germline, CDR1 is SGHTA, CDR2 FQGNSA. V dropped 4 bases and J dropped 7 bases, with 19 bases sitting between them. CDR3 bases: TGTGCCAGCAGCTGGAAGGCCCCCGAGAGCGGTGAAAAACTGTTTTTT. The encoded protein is CASSWKAPESGEKLFF.